Described below is a single T cell receptor (beta chain) sequence and its context. This sample stems from a study of cytomegalovirus exposure and HLA in healthy donors. The CDR3 runs 16 residues. The ends lost 3 bases at V and 2 bases at J; junction bases unmatched: 4. The germline V gene has CDR1 SGHVS and CDR2 FQNEAQ. Libraries were prepared by immunoSEQ multiplex PCR; TCRdb keeps only in-frame clonotypes and omits some of them. The top ten hold approximately 8% of the sample, which has more than 130,000 clones, around nine tenths seen once. This sequence joins TRBV7-8 and TRBJ2-1, with 10 bases identical to TRBD2. The specimen sequenced was PBMCs. The TCR originated in a woman aged 18-29 years in good health and CMV-seropositive. CDR3 amino acids: CASSFLAGEAYNEQFF. The CDR3 DNA reads TGTGCCAGCAGCTTCCTAGCGGGAGAGGCCTACAATGAGCAGTTCTTC.